The rows below give T cell receptor beta chains drawn from one sample of a study of graft-versus-host responses after intestinal transplantation. Method: immunoSEQ multiplex PCR; TCRdb's copy keeps in-frame clones and lacks some. The data show around 6,200 clones, about a fifth seen once. The input for sequencing was alloreactive CD4+ T cells from a mixed lymphocyte reaction culture, taken before transplantation. Receptors were obtained from a human patient who was an organ donor for intestinal transplantation. CDR3s include the opening cysteine and the closing phenylalanine or tryptophan. The D gene is left open where the match is weak. Size values are once, few and many counts, or a class for expanded clones, and some rows have none.

d_gene	v_gene	j_gene	abundance	CDR3nt	CDR3aa
-	TRBV4-2	TRBJ1-5	medium-sized	TGTGCCAGCAGCCAAACGGGCGGTCAGCCCCAGCATTTT	CASSQTGGQPQHF
-	TRBV11-3	TRBJ1-5	few	TGTGCCAGCAGCTTAGCGCCGACGAGACAGGTAGAGCGTAGCAATCAGCCCCAGCATTTT	CASSLAPTRQVERSNQPQHF
TRBD2	TRBV5-1	TRBJ2-1	-	TGCGCCAGCAGCGCCCTAGCGGGGGGGCCGTCTCATGAGCAGTTCTTC	CASSALAGGPSHEQFF
-	TRBV6-5	TRBJ1-2	-	TGTGCCACCCCCGGGAAGGGAAGCTATGGCTACACCTTC	CATPGKGSYGYTF
-	TRBV2	TRBJ1-1	-	TGTGCCAGCAGTGATAGGACACGGGCTTTCTTT	CASSDRTRAFF
TRBD2	TRBV7-2	TRBJ2-7	-	TGTGCCAGCAGCTCCGAGGGACTAGCCGCAATCGAGCAGTACTTC	CASSSEGLAAIEQYF
-	TRBV5-3	TRBJ1-5	-	TGTGCCAGCAGCTGGACAGTATATAGCAATCAGCCCCAGCATTTT	CASSWTVYSNQPQHF
-	TRBV6-5	TRBJ2-5	few	TGTGCCAGCAGTTACTCGAGGGGGTTCGAGACCCAGTACTTC	CASSYSRGFETQYF
-	TRBV5-5	TRBJ1-5	-	TGTGCCAGCAGCCAAACGGGCGGTCAGCCCCAGCATTTT	CASSQTGGQPQHF
TRBD1	TRBV4-3	TRBJ1-3	-	TGCGCCAGCAGCCAAGATGGGACAGGGGGAAACACCATATATTTT	CASSQDGTGGNTIYF
TRBD1	TRBV5-1	TRBJ2-5	few	TGCGCCAGCAGCTTGCGGGACAGGGGGGAGACCCAGTACTTC	CASSLRDRGETQYF
-	TRBV25-1	TRBJ2-5	-	TGTGCCAGCAGTGATGAGGGGGGGGAAGAGACCCAGTACTTC	CASSDEGGEETQYF
-	TRBV6-5	TRBJ2-2	-	TGTGCCAGCAGGGAAACAGGGACGTGGACCGGGGAGCTGTTTTTT	CASRETGTWTGELFF
TRBD2	TRBV9	TRBJ2-7	-	TGTGCCAGCAGCCCTACCCTTATTGCGGGGGCCTACGAGCAGTACTTC	CASSPTLIAGAYEQYF
-	TRBV5-4	TRBJ1-6	few	TGTGCCAGCAGCCCGGCGGGGCGCGGGTGGAATAATTCACCCCTCCACTTT	CASSPAGRGWNNSPLHF
-	TRBV7-2	TRBJ1-5	few	TGTGCCAGCAGTTTAGAAGCAGGGCCAAGGCCCCAGCATTTT	CASSLEAGPRPQHF